This entry is about one TCR beta chain. What it binds is not known. The data were obtained in a study of CD8+CD57+ T cells in acquired aplastic anemia. Across the study: Sorted CD4+ and CD8+ cells gave an average of around 3.1 ug of DNA. Notes on the study in general: CD8+ Simpson's diversity in patients was not significantly different from that in controls.

Sequencing involved patients with CD8+CD57+ cell expansion previously shown by flow cytometry. No therapy had been given to the patients at the time of blood sampling. This CDR3 comprises 12 residues. V lost 5 bases and J lost 4, with 7 bases in between. CDR1 and CDR2 from the germline V gene are SGHTA and FQGTGA. Genomic DNA was employed as the template in profiling TCR beta VDJ and CDR3. Via MiXCR, TCRdb re-called the reads, giving one row per CDR3 protein. The table shows around 120,000 distinct CDR3 sequences, with over 30% occurring only once. Sequencing input: sorted CD4+, CD8+, or CD8+CD57+ T cells (not recorded which) from PBMCs. The J gene is TRBJ2-3, the V gene TRBV7-3; D is unclear. The source is a human donor with aplastic anemia. CDR3 protein: CASSIDSDTQYF. The CDR3 DNA reads as TGTGCCAGCAGCATCGATTCAGATACGCAGTATTTT.